A single sample is the source of the 7 T cell receptor beta chains below, sequenced in a study of blood T cell repertoires in COVID-19. The protocol was immunoSEQ multiplex PCR, while the TCRdb copy is restricted to in-frame clones and leaves out a portion. Of 85,000 to 100,000 clones in the sample, 88% were seen once. Input material: peripheral blood. These receptors originate from a man between 45 and 60 years old with COVID-19, enrolled during active disease.

This clone has more than one count but fewer than ten. CDR3 sequence: CASSSPSAQETQYF. In DNA form, the CDR3 reads TGTGCCAGCAGCTCACCTAGCGCTCAAGAGACCCAGTACTTC. The V gene is TRBV7-2, the J gene TRBJ2-5, with D possibly being TRBD2 (6 bases). This CDR3 is 14 amino acids long. V lost 4 bases, J lost 2 bases, and 11 bases lay in between. Germline CDR1 is SGHTA and CDR2 is FQGNSA.

V and J are TRBV18 and TRBJ1-5, with D unclear. The ends were cut back, 1 base at V and 2 bases at J, with 6 bases in the middle. CDR1 is KGHSH and CDR2 is LQKENI in the germline V gene. The CDR3 runs to 14 residues. Written as DNA, the CDR3 is TGTGCCAGCTCACCACTAGTCGGCAATCAGCCCCAGCATTTT. This gives the protein CASSPLVGNQPQHF.

This clone was recorded only once. This chain joins TRBV19 and TRBJ2-3; D gene unclear. Germline V gives CDR1 LNHDA, CDR2 SQIVND (reference sequence). Deletions cut 3 bases from V and 2 bases from J, with 12 bases between. The CDR3 is 15 amino acids. In DNA, the CDR3 is TGTGCCAGTAGTATTGCTTTAGCTACCACAGATACGCAGTATTTT. Translating gives CASSIALATTDTQYF.

The chain carries TRBV5-6 and TRBJ2-2; D is ambiguous. The V end was cut by 1 base, the J end by 1 base, with 11 bases between. There are 16 residues in the CDR3. CDR1 is SGHDT and CDR2 is YYEEEE in the germline V gene. The CDR3 DNA reads TGTGCCAGCAGCTTGATATATCTAGGGAACACCGGGGAGCTGTTTTTT. Translation gives CASSLIYLGNTGELFF.

The chain joins TRBV5-1 to TRBJ1-1; perhaps TRBD1 as D (5 bases). Germline CDR1 and CDR2: SGHRS and YFSETQ. There are 14 residues in the CDR3. Trimming took off 3 bases at V and 3 bases at J, with 12 bases between the two ends. This chain's CDR3 is CASSSSTGHTEAFF. The CDR3 region has the DNA TGCGCCAGCAGCTCATCTACAGGTCACACTGAAGCTTTCTTT.

The J gene is TRBJ1-2, the V gene TRBV7-2; TRBD1 matches at 8 bases. CDR1 SGHTA and CDR2 FQGNSA come from the germline V gene. The CDR3 consists of 16 residues. V was pared by 5 bases and J by 1 base, with 9 bases of the junction left unmatched. CDR3 sequence: CASSGRTGTLNYGYTF. CDR3 bases: TGTGCCAGCAGCGGAAGGACAGGGACTCTTAACTATGGCTACACCTTC.

The V gene is TRBV6-6, the J gene TRBJ1-4, with D maybe TRBD1 (5 bases). This CDR3 is built from 14 residues. Germline loops: CDR1 MNHNY, CDR2 SVGAGI (reference sequence). The V end lost 5 bases, the J end lost 4 bases, and 11 bases lay between the germline ends. As DNA, the CDR3 is TGTGCCAGCAGTACACAGGCCAGTAATGAAAAACTGTTTTTT. Residues: CASSTQASNEKLFF.